One TCR beta chain is described in this entry. Its antigen is unidentified. The germline V and J ends were trimmed by 2 bases and 1 base, with 10 bases remaining between them. The CDR3 sequence is 16 residues long. CDR1 is KGHDR and CDR2 is SFDVKD in the germline V gene. Using unique molecular identifiers, the investigators prepared the TCRbeta library. TCRdb ran MiXCR on the PCR reads and lists one entry per CDR3 protein. The sample includes around 960,000 distinct CDR3 sequences, around 30% seen only once; the top ten take roughly 30%. This sample is part of a study of T-cell reconstitution after alpha-beta-depleted transplantation in children. Study observations and caveats: From surviving recipient T cells and thymic progenitors came the high day-60 TCRbeta diversity observed in some patients.

This TCR derives from a boy under two years old who had a stem cell transplant for SCID, so the T cells may come from the graft donor. Material: PBMCs, mostly from graft donor cells, obtained 360 days after TCRalphabeta/CD19-depleted stem cell transplant. The chain employs TRBV24-1 and TRBJ2-2; tentative D call: TRBD2 (6 bases). CDR3: CATSDYRGVNTGELFF. In DNA, the CDR3 is TGTGCCACCAGTGATTATCGCGGGGTGAACACCGGGGAGCTGTTTTTT.